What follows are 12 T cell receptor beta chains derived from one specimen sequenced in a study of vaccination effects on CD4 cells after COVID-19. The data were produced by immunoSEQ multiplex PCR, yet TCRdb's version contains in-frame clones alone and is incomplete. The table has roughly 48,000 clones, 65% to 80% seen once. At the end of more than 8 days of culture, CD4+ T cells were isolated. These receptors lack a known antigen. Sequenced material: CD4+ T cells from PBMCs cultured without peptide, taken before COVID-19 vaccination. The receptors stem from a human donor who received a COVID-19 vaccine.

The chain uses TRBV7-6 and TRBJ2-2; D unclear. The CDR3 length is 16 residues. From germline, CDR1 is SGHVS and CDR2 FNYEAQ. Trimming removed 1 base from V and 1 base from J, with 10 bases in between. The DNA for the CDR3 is TGTGCCAGCAGCTTAGTAGGCGGCTGGAACACCGGGGAGCTGTTTTTT. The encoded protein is CASSLVGGWNTGELFF.

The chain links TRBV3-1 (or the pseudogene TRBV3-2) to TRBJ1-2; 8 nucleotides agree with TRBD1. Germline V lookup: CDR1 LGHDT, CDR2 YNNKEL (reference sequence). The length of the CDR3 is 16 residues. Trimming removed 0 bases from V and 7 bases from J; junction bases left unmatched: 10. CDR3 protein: CASSQDFVAGGPGYTF. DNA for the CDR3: TGTGCCAGCAGCCAAGATTTTGTGGCAGGGGGCCCTGGCTACACCTTC.

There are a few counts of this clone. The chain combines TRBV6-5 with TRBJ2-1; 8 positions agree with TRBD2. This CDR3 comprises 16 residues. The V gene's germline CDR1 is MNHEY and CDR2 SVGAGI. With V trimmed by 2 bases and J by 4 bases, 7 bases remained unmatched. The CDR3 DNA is TGTGCCAGCAGTTACGGGCGGGTAGCGGGATACAATGAGCAGTTCTTC. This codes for CASSYGRVAGYNEQFF.

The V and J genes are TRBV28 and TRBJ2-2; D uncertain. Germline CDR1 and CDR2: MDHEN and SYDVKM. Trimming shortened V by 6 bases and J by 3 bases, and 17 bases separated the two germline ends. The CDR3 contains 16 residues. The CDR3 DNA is TGTGCCAGCAGCCCCATGTCGCCCCAGGACACCGGGGAGCTGTTTTTT. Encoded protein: CASSPMSPQDTGELFF.

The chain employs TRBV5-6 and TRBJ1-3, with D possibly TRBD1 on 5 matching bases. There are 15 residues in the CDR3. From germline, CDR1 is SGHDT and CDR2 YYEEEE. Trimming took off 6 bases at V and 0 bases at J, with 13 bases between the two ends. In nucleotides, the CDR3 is TGTGCCAGCAACCCCGCAGGGAGCTCTGGAAACACCATATATTTT. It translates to CASNPAGSSGNTIYF.

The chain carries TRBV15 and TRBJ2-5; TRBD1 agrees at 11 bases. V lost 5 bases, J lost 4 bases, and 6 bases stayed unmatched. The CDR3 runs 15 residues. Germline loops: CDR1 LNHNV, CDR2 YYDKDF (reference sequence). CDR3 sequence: CATSPRTGGVETQYF. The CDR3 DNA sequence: TGTGCCACCAGCCCCCGGACAGGGGGCGTAGAGACCCAGTACTTC.

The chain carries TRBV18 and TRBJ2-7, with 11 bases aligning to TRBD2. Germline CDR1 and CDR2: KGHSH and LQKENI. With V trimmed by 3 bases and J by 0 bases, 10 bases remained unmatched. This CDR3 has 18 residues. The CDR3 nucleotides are TGTGCCAGCTCACCCGATCTCGGGACTAGCGGTAACTCCTACGAGCAGTACTTC. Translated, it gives CASSPDLGTSGNSYEQYF.

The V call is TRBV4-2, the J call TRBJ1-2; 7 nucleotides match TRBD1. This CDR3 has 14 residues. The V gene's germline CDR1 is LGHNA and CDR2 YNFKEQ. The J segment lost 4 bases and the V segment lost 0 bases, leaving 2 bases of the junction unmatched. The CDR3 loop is CASSQDRDSYGYTF. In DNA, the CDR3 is TGTGCCAGCAGCCAAGATAGGGACAGCTATGGCTACACCTTC.

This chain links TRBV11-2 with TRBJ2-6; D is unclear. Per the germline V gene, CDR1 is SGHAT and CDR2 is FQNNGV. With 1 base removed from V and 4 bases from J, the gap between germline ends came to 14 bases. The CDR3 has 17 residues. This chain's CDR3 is CASSLVRVFLGANVLTF. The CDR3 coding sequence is TGTGCCAGCAGCTTAGTAAGGGTCTTCCTGGGGGCCAACGTCCTGACTTTC.

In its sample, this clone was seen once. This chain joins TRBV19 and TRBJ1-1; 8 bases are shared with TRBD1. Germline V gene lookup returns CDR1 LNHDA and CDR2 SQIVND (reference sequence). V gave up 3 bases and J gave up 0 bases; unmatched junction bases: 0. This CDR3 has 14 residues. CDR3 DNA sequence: TGTGCCAGTAGTATGGACAGGGTGAACACTGAAGCTTTCTTT. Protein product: CASSMDRVNTEAFF.

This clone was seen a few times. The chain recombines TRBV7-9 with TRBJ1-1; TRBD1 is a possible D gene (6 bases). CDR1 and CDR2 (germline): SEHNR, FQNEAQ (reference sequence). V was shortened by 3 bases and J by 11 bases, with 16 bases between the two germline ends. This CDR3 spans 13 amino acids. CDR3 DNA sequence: TGTGCCAGCAGCTTTGACAGGTCCGCGTGGGCTTTCTTT. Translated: CASSFDRSAWAFF.

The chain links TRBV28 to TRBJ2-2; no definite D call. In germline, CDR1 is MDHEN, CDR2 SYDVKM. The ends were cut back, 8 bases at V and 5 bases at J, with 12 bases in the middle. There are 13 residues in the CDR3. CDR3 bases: TGTGCCAGCGATGCTAGGAGAACCGGGGAGCTGTTTTTT. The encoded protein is CASDARRTGELFF.